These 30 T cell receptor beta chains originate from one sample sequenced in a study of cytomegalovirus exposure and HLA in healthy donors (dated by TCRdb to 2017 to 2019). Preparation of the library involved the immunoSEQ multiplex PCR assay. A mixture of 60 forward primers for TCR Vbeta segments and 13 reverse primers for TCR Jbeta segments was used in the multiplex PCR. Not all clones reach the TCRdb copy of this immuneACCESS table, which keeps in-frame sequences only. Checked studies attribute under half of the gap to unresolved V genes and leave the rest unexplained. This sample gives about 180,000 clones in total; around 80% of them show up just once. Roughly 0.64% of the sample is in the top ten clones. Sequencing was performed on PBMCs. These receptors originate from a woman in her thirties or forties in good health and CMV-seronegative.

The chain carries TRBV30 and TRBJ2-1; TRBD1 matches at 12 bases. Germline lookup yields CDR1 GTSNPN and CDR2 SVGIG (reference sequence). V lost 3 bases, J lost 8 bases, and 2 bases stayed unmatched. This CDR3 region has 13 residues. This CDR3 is CAWSGTGGDEQFF. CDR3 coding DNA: TGTGCCTGGAGCGGGACAGGGGGCGATGAGCAGTTCTTC.

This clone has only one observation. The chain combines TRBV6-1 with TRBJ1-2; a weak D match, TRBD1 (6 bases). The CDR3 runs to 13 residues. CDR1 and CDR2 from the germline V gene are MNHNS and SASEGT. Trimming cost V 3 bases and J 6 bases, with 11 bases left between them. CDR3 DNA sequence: TGTGCCAGCAGTGAGTTACAGGGAAATGGCTACACCTTC. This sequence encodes CASSELQGNGYTF.

The chain's CDR3 is CASSRFSGTEAFF. CDR3 nucleotide sequence: TGTGCCAGCAGTCGATTCAGCGGCACTGAAGCTTTCTTT. V usage is TRBV25-1 and J usage is TRBJ1-1, with D unresolved. Trimming cost V 5 bases and J 4 bases, with 11 bases left between them. The CDR3 consists of 13 residues. Germline V gene sequence: CDR1 MGHDK, CDR2 SYGVNS.

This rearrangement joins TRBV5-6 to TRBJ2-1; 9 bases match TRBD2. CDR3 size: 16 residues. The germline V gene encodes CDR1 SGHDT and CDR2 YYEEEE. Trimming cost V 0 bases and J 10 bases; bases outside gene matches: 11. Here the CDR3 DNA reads TGTGCCAGCAGCTTGGAGGGGGGTAGCGGGAGTCGCGAGCAGTTCTTC. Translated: CASSLEGGSGSREQFF.

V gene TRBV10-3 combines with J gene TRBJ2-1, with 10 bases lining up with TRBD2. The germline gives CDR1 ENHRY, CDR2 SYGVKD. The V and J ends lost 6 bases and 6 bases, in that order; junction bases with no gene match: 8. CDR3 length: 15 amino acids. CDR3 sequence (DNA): TGTGCCATCAGCCAGACTAGCGGGCCGTCCAATGAGCAGTTCTTC. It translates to CAISQTSGPSNEQFF.

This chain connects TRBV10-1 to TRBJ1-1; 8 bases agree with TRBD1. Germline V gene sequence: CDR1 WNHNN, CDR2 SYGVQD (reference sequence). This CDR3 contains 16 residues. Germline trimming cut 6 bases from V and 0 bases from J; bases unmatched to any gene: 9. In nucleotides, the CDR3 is TGCGCCAGCAGCAAACCGGGACAGGCGATGAACACTGAAGCTTTCTTT. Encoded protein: CASSKPGQAMNTEAFF.

The CDR3 DNA is TGTGCCAGCAGTTTCCGCAGAAACACTGAAGCTTTCTTT. It translates to CASSFRRNTEAFF. The chain uses TRBV27 and TRBJ1-1; D not resolved. The CDR3 has 13 amino acids. In germline, CDR1 is MNHEY, CDR2 SMNVEV (reference sequence). The V gene lost 3 bases and the J gene lost 2 bases, with 7 bases spanning the gap.

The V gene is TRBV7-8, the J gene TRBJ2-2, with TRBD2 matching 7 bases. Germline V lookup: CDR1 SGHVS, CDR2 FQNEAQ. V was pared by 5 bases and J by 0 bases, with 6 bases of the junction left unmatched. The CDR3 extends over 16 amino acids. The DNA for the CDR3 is TGTGCCAGCAGCATCCTAGCGGAACCGAACACCGGGGAGCTGTTTTTT. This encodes CASSILAEPNTGELFF.

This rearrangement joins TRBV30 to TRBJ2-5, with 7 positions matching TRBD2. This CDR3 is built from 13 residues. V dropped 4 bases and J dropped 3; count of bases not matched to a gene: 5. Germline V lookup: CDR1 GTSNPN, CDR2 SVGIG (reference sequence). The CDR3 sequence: CAWKGGEEETQYF. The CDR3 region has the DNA TGTGCCTGGAAGGGAGGGGAAGAAGAGACCCAGTACTTC.

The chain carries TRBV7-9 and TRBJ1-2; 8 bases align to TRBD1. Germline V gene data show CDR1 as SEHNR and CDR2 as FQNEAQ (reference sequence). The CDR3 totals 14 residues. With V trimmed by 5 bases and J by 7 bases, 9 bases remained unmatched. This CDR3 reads CASSLDRADVGYTF. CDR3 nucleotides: TGTGCCAGCAGCCTGGACAGGGCTGACGTTGGCTACACCTTC.

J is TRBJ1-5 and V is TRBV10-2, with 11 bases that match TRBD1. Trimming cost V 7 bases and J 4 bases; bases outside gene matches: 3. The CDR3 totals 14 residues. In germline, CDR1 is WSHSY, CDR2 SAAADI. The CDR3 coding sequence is TGCGCCAGCACCGGGACAGGGGGAAATCAGCCCCAGCATTTT. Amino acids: CASTGTGGNQPQHF.

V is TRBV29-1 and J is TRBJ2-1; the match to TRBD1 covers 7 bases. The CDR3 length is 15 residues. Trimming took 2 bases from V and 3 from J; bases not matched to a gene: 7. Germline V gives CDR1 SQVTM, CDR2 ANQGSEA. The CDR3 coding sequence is TGCAGCGTTGAACGTGGACAGGTTAACTACAATGAGCAGTTCTTC. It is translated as CSVERGQVNYNEQFF.

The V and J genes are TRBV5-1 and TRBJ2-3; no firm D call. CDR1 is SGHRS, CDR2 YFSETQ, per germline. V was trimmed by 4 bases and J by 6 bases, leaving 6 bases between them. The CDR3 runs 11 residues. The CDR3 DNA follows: TGCGCCAGCAGCCGCGAGGATACGCAGTATTTT. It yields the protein CASSREDTQYF.

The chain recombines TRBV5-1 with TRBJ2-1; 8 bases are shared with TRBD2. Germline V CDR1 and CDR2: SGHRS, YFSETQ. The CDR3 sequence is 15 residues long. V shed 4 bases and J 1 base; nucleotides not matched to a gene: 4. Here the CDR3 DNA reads TGCGCCAGCAGCGCGGGACTAGGTTCCTACAATGAGCAGTTCTTC. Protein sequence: CASSAGLGSYNEQFF.

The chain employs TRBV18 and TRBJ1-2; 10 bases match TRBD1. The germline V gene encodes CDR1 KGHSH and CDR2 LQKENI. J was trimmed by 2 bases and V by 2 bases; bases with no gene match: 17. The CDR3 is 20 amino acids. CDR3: CASSPRSGQGQGSLNYGYTF. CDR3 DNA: TGTGCCAGCTCACCAAGGTCTGGCCAGGGACAGGGGTCCCTGAACTATGGCTACACCTTC.

The chain's CDR3 is CASSDRLSSNQPQHF. DNA for the CDR3: TGCGCCAGCAGCGACCGACTTAGTAGCAATCAGCCCCAGCATTTT. V gene TRBV4-1 combines with J gene TRBJ1-5, with D unclear. This CDR3 contains 15 residues. Germline CDR1 and CDR2: MGHRA and YSYEKL. V dropped 5 bases and J dropped 0 bases, with 11 bases sitting between them.

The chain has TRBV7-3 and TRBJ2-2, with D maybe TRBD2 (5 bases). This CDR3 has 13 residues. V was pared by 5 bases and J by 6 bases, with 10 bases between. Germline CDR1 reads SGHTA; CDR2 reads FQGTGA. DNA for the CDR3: TGTGCCAGCAGCCGTCTAGCCTCCGGGGAGCTGTTTTTT. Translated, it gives CASSRLASGELFF.

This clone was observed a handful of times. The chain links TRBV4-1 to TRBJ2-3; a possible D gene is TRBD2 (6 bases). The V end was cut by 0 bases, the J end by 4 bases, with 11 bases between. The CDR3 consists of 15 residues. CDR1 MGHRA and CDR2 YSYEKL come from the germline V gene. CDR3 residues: CASSQEKAGPDTQYF. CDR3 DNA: TGCGCCAGCAGCCAAGAAAAGGCGGGACCAGATACGCAGTATTTT.

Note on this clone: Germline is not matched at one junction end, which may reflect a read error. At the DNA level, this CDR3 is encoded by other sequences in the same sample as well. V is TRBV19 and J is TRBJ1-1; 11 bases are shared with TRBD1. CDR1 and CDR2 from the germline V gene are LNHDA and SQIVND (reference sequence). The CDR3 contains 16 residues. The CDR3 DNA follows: TGTGCCAGTAGTACTTTGCCGGGACAGGGGGGCACTGAAGCCTTCTTT. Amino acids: CASSTLPGQGGTEAFF.

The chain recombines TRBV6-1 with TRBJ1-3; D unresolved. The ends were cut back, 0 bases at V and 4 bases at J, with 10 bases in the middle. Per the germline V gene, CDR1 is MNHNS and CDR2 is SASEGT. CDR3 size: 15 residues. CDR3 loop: CASSEARSGGNTIYF. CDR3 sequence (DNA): TGTGCCAGCAGTGAAGCCCGGTCAGGCGGAAACACCATATATTTT.

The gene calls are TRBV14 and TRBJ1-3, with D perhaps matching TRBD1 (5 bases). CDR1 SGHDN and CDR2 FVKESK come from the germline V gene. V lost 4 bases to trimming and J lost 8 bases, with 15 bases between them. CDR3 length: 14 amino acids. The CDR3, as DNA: TGTGCCAGCAGCCTTGCGGGGGGTCTGGACACCATATATTTT. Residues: CASSLAGGLDTIYF.

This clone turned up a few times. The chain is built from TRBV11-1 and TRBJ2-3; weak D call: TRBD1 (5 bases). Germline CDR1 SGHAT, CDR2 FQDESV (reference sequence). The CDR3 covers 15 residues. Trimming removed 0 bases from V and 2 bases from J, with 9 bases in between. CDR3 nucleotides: TGTGCCAGCAGCTTAGCTAGTGGGGCCACAGATACGCAGTATTTT. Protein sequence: CASSLASGATDTQYF.

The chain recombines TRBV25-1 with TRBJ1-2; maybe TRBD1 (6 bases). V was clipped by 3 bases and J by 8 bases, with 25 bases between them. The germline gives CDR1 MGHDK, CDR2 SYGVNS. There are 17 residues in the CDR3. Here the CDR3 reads CASSDPLGAGQSMGYTF. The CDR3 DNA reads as TGTGCCAGCAGTGACCCCCTGGGTGCTGGACAGTCTATGGGCTACACCTTC.

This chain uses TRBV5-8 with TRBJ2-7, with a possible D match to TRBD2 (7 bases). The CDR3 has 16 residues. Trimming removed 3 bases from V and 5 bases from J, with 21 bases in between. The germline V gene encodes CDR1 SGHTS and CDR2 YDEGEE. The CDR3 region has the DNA TGTGCCAGCAGCTCCTATTGGGGGCGGGAGAACCACGAGCAGTACTTC. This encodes CASSSYWGRENHEQYF.

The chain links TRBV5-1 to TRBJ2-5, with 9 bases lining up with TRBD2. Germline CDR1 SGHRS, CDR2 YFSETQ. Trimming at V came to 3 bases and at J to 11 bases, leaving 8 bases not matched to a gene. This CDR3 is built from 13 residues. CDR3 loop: CASSSGTSREQYF. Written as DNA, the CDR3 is TGCGCCAGCAGCTCCGGGACTAGCAGGGAGCAGTACTTC.

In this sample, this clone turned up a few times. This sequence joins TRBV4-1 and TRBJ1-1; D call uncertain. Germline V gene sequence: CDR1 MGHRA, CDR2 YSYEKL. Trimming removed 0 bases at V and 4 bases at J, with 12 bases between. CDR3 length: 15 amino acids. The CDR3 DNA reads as TGCGCCAGCAGCCAAGACCCAGTAATGCCCACTGAAGCTTTCTTT. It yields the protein CASSQDPVMPTEAFF.

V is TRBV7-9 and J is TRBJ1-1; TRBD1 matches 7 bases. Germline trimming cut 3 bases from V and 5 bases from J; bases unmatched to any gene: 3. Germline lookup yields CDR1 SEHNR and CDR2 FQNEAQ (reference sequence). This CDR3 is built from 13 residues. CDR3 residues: CASSFQGDTEAFF. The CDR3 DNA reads TGTGCCAGCAGCTTTCAGGGGGATACTGAAGCTTTCTTT.

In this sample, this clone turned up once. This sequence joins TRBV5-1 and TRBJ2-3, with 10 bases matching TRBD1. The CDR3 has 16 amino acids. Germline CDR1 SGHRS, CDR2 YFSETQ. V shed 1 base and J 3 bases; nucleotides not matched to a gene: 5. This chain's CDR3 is CASSLLPGQGTDTQYF. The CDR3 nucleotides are TGCGCCAGCAGCTTGCTGCCGGGACAGGGGACAGATACGCAGTATTTT.

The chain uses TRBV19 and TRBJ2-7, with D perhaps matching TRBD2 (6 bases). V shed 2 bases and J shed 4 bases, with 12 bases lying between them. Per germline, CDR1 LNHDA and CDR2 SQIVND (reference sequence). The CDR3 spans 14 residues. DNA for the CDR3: TGTGCCAGTAGTATAATATTTGGAGGGTACGAGCAGTACTTC. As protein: CASSIIFGGYEQYF.

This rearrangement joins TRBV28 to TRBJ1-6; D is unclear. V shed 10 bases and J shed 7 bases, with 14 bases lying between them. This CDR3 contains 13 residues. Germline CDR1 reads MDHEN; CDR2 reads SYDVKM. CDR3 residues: CATRVSANSPLHF. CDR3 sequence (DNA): TGTGCCACCCGGGTTTCCGCCAATTCACCCCTCCACTTT.